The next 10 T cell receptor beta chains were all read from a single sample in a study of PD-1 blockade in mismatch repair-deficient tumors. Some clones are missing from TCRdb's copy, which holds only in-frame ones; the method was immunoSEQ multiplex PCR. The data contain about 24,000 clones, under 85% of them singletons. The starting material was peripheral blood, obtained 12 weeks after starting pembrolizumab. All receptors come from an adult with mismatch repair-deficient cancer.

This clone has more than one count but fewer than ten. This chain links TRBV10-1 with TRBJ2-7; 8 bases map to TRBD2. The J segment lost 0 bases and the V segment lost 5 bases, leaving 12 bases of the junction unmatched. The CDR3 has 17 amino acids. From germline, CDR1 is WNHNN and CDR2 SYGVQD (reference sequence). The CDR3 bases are TGCGCCAGCAGTAGCGGGAGAGGTAGACCCTCCTCCTACGAGCAGTACTTC. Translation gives CASSSGRGRPSSYEQYF.

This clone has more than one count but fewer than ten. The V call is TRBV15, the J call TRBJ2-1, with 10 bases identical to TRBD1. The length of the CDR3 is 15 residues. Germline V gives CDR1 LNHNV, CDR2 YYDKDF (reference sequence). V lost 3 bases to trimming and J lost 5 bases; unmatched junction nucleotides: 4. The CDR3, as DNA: TGTGCCACCAGCAGGGACAGGGGGAGGAACAATGAGCAGTTCTTC. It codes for CATSRDRGRNNEQFF.

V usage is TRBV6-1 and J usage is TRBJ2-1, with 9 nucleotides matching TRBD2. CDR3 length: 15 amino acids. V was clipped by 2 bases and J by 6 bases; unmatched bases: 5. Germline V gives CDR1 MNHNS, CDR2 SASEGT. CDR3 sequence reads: CASSELAGEGNEQFF. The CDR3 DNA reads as TGTGCCAGCAGTGAATTAGCGGGAGAAGGCAATGAGCAGTTCTTC.

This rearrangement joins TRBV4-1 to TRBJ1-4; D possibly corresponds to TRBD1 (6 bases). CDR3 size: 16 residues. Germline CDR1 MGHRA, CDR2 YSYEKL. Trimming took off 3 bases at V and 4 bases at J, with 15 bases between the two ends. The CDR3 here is CASSQSWTELNEKLFF. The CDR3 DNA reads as TGCGCCAGCAGCCAGTCCTGGACAGAACTTAATGAAAAACTGTTTTTT.

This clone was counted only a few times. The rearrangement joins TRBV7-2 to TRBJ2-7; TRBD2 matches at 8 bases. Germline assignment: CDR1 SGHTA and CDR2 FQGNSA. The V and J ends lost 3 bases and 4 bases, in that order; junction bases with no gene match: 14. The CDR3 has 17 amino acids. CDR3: CASSLGTRTSSEYEQYF. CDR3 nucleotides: TGTGCCAGCAGCTTGGGGACACGGACTAGCTCAGAATACGAGCAGTACTTC.

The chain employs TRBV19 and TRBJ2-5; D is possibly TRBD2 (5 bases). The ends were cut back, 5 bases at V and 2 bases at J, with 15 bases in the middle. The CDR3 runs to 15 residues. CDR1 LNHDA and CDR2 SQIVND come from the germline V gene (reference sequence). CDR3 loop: CASSPAGEIQETQYF. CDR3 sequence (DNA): TGTGCCAGTAGTCCCGCCGGGGAAATTCAAGAGACCCAGTACTTC.

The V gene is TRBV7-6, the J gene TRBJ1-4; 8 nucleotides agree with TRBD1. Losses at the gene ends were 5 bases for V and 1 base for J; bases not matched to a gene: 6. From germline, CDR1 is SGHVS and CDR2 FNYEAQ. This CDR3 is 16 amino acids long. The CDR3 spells CASSLLGQGTNEKLFF. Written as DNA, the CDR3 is TGTGCCAGCAGCCTACTAGGACAGGGAACTAATGAAAAACTGTTTTTT.

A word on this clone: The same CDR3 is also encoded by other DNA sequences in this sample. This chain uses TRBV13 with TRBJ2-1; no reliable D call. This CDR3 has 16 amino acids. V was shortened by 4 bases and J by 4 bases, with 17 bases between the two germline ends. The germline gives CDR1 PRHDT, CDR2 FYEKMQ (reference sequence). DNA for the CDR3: TGTGCCAGCAGCTCTTCCTCACTAACCCCTTACAATGAGCAGTTCTTC. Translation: CASSSSSLTPYNEQFF.

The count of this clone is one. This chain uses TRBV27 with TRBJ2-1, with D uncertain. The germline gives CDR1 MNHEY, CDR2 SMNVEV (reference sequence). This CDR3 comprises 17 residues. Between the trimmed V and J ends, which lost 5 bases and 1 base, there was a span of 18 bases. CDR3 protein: CASSLPETQRSYNEQFF. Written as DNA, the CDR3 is TGTGCCAGCAGTCTCCCAGAGACCCAAAGGTCCTACAATGAGCAGTTCTTC.

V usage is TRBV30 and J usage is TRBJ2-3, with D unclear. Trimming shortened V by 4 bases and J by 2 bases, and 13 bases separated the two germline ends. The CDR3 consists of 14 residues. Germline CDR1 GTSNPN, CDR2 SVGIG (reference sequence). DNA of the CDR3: TGTGCCTGGACCCCGACGAGCCACACAGATACGCAGTATTTT. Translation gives CAWTPTSHTDTQYF.